This T cell receptor (beta chain) originates from a study of blood T cell repertoires in COVID-19. The overall study: The study drew acute and convalescent COVID-19 samples from the United States, Italy and Spain. PBMCs, B-cell-depleted T cells, or T cells provided the cDNA or gDNA that made up the material.

Deletions cut 6 bases from V and 3 bases from J, with 11 bases between. Germline V gives CDR1 MNHEY, CDR2 SVGAGI. This CDR3 region has 13 residues. Libraries were prepared by immunoSEQ multiplex PCR; TCRdb keeps only in-frame clonotypes and omits some of them. The sample includes about 230,000 clones, 70% to 90% of them seen just once. Material for sequencing was peripheral blood. This TCR was recovered from a middle-aged man with acute or convalescent COVID-19. V usage is TRBV6-5 and J usage is TRBJ1-1; perhaps TRBD1 as D (6 bases). Written as DNA, the CDR3 is TGTGCCAGCAGCAGACAGGCGTACACTGAAGCTTTCTTT. Translated, it gives CASSRQAYTEAFF.